This T cell receptor beta chain originates from a study of blood T cell repertoires in COVID-19. Study-wide background: Sample material is recorded as cDNA or gDNA derived from T cells, B-cell-depleted T cells, or PBMCs.

TCRdb keeps only in-frame clones here, not all; method: immunoSEQ multiplex PCR. The sample lists about 250,000 clones, about nine tenths occurring once. The length of the CDR3 is 12 residues. The germline V gene has CDR1 KGHSH and CDR2 LQKENI. V lost 2 bases to trimming and J lost 5 bases, with 7 bases between them. Material for sequencing was PBMCs or T cells enriched from blood (not recorded which). V gene TRBV18 combines with J gene TRBJ2-7; D uncertain. This clonotype was sampled from a woman aged 18-29 years who had recovered from COVID-19. Here the CDR3 reads CASSPREDEQYF. The CDR3 DNA reads TGTGCCAGCTCACCAAGAGAGGACGAGCAGTACTTC.